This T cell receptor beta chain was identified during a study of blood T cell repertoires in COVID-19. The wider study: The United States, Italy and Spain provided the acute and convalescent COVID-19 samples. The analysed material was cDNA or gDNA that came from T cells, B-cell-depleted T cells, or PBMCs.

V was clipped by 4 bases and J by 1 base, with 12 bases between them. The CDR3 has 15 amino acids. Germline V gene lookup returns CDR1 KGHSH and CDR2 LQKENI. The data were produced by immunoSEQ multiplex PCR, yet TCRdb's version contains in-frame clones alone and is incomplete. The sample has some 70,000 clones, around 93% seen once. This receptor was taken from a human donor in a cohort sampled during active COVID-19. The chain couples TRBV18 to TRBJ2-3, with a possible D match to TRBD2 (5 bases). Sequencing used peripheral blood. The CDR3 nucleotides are TGTGCCAGCTCACTCGGACTGCCCGGCACAGATACGCAGTATTTT. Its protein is CASSLGLPGTDTQYF.